The 11 T cell receptor beta chains given below trace back to one sample, sequenced in a study of T-cell reconstitution after alpha-beta-depleted transplantation in children. Construction of the TCRbeta library involved unique molecular identifiers. TCRdb redid the calling of the PCR reads with MiXCR, one entry per CDR3 protein. This sample carries nearly 550,000 distinct CDR3 sequences, around 19% of them seen once, and the ten largest clones take 3.3%. The sample in question was PBMCs from the stem cell graft donor, obtained from the stem cell graft. These receptors all stem from a human donor who donated a stem cell graft to a child with acute lymphoblastic leukemia.

The V gene is TRBV11-2, the J gene TRBJ2-7, with 9 bases matching TRBD2. J lost 2 bases, V lost 7 bases, and 9 bases had no gene match. The CDR3 has 15 amino acids. Per the germline V gene, CDR1 is SGHAT and CDR2 is FQNNGV. This CDR3 is CASKISGSVAYEQYF. The CDR3, as DNA: TGTGCCAGCAAAATTAGCGGGAGTGTCGCCTACGAGCAGTACTTC.

This clonotype came up a few times. V and J are TRBV11-2 and TRBJ2-7; 7 nucleotides align to TRBD2. With V trimmed by 1 base and J by 6 bases, 9 bases remained unmatched. In germline, CDR1 is SGHAT, CDR2 FQNNGV. The CDR3 covers 15 residues. This CDR3 is CASSLAAVGRGEQYF. CDR3 DNA sequence: TGTGCCAGCAGCTTAGCGGCGGTTGGGAGGGGCGAGCAGTACTTC. Using reference TRBV11-2 and TRBJ2-7 for the parts outside the CDR3, the full variable domain is EAGVAQSPRYKIIEKRQSVAFWCNPISGHATLYWYQQILGQGPKLLIQFQNNGVVDDSQLPKDRFSAERLKGVDSTLKIQPAKLEDSAVYLCASSLAAVGRGEQYFGPGTRLTVT.

In its sample, this clonotype was seen a few times. V is TRBV12-3 or TRBV12-4 and J is TRBJ1-3; D gene ambiguous. The CDR3 runs to 14 residues. V dropped 2 bases and J dropped 0 bases, with 5 bases sitting between them. CDR3 nucleotide sequence: TGTGCCAGCAGTTTACCGTACTCTGGAAACACCATATATTTT. It specifies CASSLPYSGNTIYF.

The rearrangement links TRBV30 to TRBJ2-1; the D is unclear. The CDR3 runs to 10 residues. Germline V lookup: CDR1 GTSNPN, CDR2 SVGIG (reference sequence). Trimming removed 3 bases at V and 8 bases at J, with 5 bases between. The CDR3, as DNA: TGTGCCTGGAGAGGGTATGAGCAGTTCTTC. It encodes CAWRGYEQFF.

The chain is built from TRBV5-6 and TRBJ2-1, with 7 bases fitting TRBD1. Trimming cost V 5 bases and J 5 bases; bases outside gene matches: 7. Germline V gene lookup returns CDR1 SGHDT and CDR2 YYEEEE. The CDR3 has 14 amino acids. In DNA, the CDR3 is TGTGCCAGCAGTTTCGGACAGGCCGACAATGAGCAGTTCTTC. Amino acid sequence: CASSFGQADNEQFF.

CDR3 region: CATNRLTSTDTQYF. The CDR3 nucleotides read TGTGCCACGAACAGGCTGACTAGCACAGATACGCAGTATTTT. The V call is TRBV7-9, the J call TRBJ2-3, with a possible D match to TRBD1 (5 bases). Germline V lookup: CDR1 SEHNR, CDR2 FQNEAQ (reference sequence). The CDR3 is 14 amino acids. The germline V and J ends were trimmed by 10 bases and 0 bases, with 14 bases remaining between them.

This clonotype has a handful of counts. CDR3 sequence reads: CSASRTRSWGETQYF. The CDR3 nucleotides read TGCAGTGCTAGCCGGACTAGATCTTGGGGAGAGACCCAGTACTTC. The chain links TRBV20-1 to TRBJ2-5, with TRBD2 matching 7 bases. V was clipped by 3 bases and J by 4 bases; unmatched bases: 11. This CDR3 contains 15 residues. Germline CDR1 reads DFQATT; CDR2 reads SNEGSKA (reference sequence).

The rearrangement joins TRBV10-1 to TRBJ2-5; no definite D call. In germline, CDR1 is WNHNN, CDR2 SYGVQD (reference sequence). The CDR3 sequence is 13 residues long. Trimming removed 0 bases from V and 7 bases from J, with 9 bases in between. CDR3 DNA: TGCGCCAGCAGTGAGTCGACTGGTAGGACCCAGTACTTC. It translates to CASSESTGRTQYF.

This clonotype was seen more than once but under ten times. V is TRBV7-8 and J is TRBJ1-1, with 7 bases aligning to TRBD1. V was clipped by 2 bases and J by 1 base; unmatched bases: 13. Germline V gene sequence: CDR1 SGHVS, CDR2 FQNEAQ. The CDR3 sequence is 18 residues long. CDR3 nucleotide sequence: TGTGCCAGCAGCTTAACCGACAGGGATCGAATAAGGAACACTGAAGCTTTCTTT. It yields the protein CASSLTDRDRIRNTEAFF. The full variable domain, its missing parts supplied by reference TRBV7-8 and TRBJ1-1, is GAGVSQSPRYKVAKRGQDVALRCDPISGHVSLFWYQQALGQGPEFLTYFQNEAQLDKSGLPSDRFFAERPEGSVSTLKIQRTQQEDSAVYLCASSLTDRDRIRNTEAFFGQGTRLTVV.

This clonotype has only a few counts. The chain employs TRBV25-1 and TRBJ2-2, with D perhaps TRBD2 (7 bases). This CDR3 spans 16 amino acids. V was clipped by 0 bases and J by 2 bases, with 10 bases between them. Germline CDR1 is MGHDK and CDR2 is SYGVNS. This chain's CDR3 is CASSEYGGLNTGELFF. The CDR3 bases are TGTGCCAGCAGTGAATACGGGGGGCTAAACACCGGGGAGCTGTTTTTT. The variable domain in full, completed from reference TRBV25-1 and TRBJ2-2, reads EADIYQTPRYLVIGTGKKITLECSQTMGHDKMYWYQQDPGMELHLIHYSYGVNSTEKGDLSSESTVSRIRTEHFPLTLESARPSHTSQYLCASSEYGGLNTGELFFGEGSRLTVL.

The chain is built from TRBV5-1 and TRBJ1-5; D might be TRBD1 (5 bases). The germline V gene encodes CDR1 SGHRS and CDR2 YFSETQ. The CDR3 spans 15 residues. The germline V and J ends were trimmed by 0 bases and 2 bases, with 9 bases remaining between them. This CDR3 is CASSLAGYGNQPQHF. DNA for the CDR3: TGCGCCAGCAGCTTGGCAGGGTATGGCAATCAGCCCCAGCATTTT.